This entry lists 8 T cell receptor beta chains sequenced from one sample in a study of shared clonotypes between healthy human individuals. Sequencing was performed with immunoSEQ multiplex PCR; in TCRdb, only in-frame clones are kept and a portion is missing. The table shows some 1.1 million clones, with approximately 77% occurring only once. Input material: memory CD4+ T cells from PBMCs. Subset described: CD45RA-negative fraction. These receptors were taken from a man younger than 30 in good health. Some clones in this sample may be carry-over from other donors' samples.

The chain joins TRBV5-6 to TRBJ2-7; D not certain. V lost 4 bases to trimming and J lost 5 bases, with 19 bases between them. Germline assignment: CDR1 SGHDT and CDR2 YYEEEE. This CDR3 contains 15 residues. Written as DNA, the CDR3 is TGTGCCAGCAGCCGGCCGTTTTTGTCTCGAGACGAGCAGTACTTC. It is translated as CASSRPFLSRDEQYF.

The sample holds a few counts of this clone. The same CDR3 can be traced to other DNA sequences in this sample. V gene TRBV18 combines with J gene TRBJ1-5; D not certain. In germline, CDR1 is KGHSH, CDR2 LQKENI. Trimming took off 2 bases at V and 3 bases at J, with 5 bases between the two ends. The CDR3 contains 13 residues. CDR3 DNA: TGTGCCAGCTCACCAGGGCTCAATCAGCCCCAGCATTTT. It specifies CASSPGLNQPQHF.

Worth noting for this clone: In the same sample, other DNA sequences code for this CDR3. The rearrangement uses TRBV6-1 and TRBJ2-7; D unresolved. Germline V gene lookup returns CDR1 MNHNS and CDR2 SASEGT. V lost 1 base and J 4 bases, leaving 5 bases between the germline ends. This CDR3 contains 12 residues. CDR3 sequence (DNA): TGTGCCAGCAGTGAAGGCCCTTACGAGCAGTACTTC. As protein: CASSEGPYEQYF.

The chain is built from TRBV11-2 and TRBJ2-1; TRBD1 might be the D (6 bases). Looked up from germline, CDR1 is SGHAT and CDR2 is FQNNGV. V lost 5 bases and J lost 7, with 18 bases in between. The CDR3 contains 15 residues. The CDR3 loop is CASSNYRDKVNEQFF. CDR3 in DNA: TGTGCCAGCAGCAATTACCGGGACAAAGTAAATGAGCAGTTCTTC.

V usage is TRBV18 and J usage is TRBJ2-7; 10 bases match TRBD1. Per germline, CDR1 KGHSH and CDR2 LQKENI. The CDR3 has 17 amino acids. V gave up 2 bases and J gave up 3 bases; unmatched junction bases: 10. CDR3 sequence reads: CASSPIARTGGVYEQYF. CDR3 in DNA: TGTGCCAGCTCACCAATCGCGAGGACAGGGGGTGTCTACGAGCAGTACTTC.

CDR3 nucleotide sequence: TGTGCCAGCAGCACGACAGGGGGCGGATATGGCTATGGCTACACCTTC. Protein sequence: CASSTTGGGYGYGYTF. The rearrangement joins TRBV28 to TRBJ1-2, with 10 bases identical to TRBD1. J was trimmed by 4 bases and V by 6 bases; bases with no gene match: 11. Germline V gene sequence: CDR1 MDHEN, CDR2 SYDVKM. The CDR3 sequence is 16 residues long.

This clone was picked up one time. The rearrangement links TRBV28 to TRBJ2-7; D unclear. CDR3 length: 16 residues. Trimming stripped 4 bases from V and 2 bases from J, with 18 bases between. Germline V gene data show CDR1 as MDHEN and CDR2 as SYDVKM. CDR3 coding DNA: TGTGCCAGCAGTTCCCCGTCTGGGTCTCCCGCCTACGAGCAGTACTTC. It yields the protein CASSSPSGSPAYEQYF.

The V gene is TRBV6-4, the J gene TRBJ2-1; TRBD1 agrees at 10 bases. The V segment lost 6 bases and the J segment 5 bases; nucleotides outside the gene matches: 7. The CDR3 sequence is 15 residues long. CDR1 MRHNA and CDR2 SNTAGT come from the germline V gene. The CDR3 loop is CASRNRDRGHNEQFF. The CDR3 DNA reads as TGTGCCAGCAGAAATCGGGACAGGGGACACAATGAGCAGTTCTTC.